The 8 T cell receptor beta chains below come from one sample, sequenced in a study of T cell clones after liver transplantation. Only in-frame clones appear in the TCRdb table, and some are missing; sequencing was by immunoSEQ multiplex PCR. Seen here are 95,000 to 110,000 clones, 75% to 90% observed once, and the top ten hold about 1%. Here the sequenced sample was CD4+ T cells from blood, taken before liver transplant. The source is a human donor who received a liver transplant.

The chain carries TRBV10-3 and TRBJ1-2, with no clear D. The CDR3 is made up of 16 amino acids. Trimming took off 0 bases at V and 4 bases at J, with 15 bases between the two ends. Germline CDR1 ENHRY, CDR2 SYGVKD. CDR3 sequence reads: CAISESMSGSLYGYTF. CDR3 DNA: TGTGCCATCAGTGAGTCGATGAGTGGCAGCCTCTATGGCTACACCTTC.

The rearrangement links TRBV5-1 to TRBJ2-1, with 13 bases that match TRBD2. This CDR3 has 16 amino acids. Germline trimming cut 4 bases from V and 1 base from J; bases unmatched to any gene: 2. From germline, CDR1 is SGHRS and CDR2 YFSETQ. The CDR3 region has the DNA TGCGCCAGCAGCCGACTAGCGGGAGGTTCCTACAATGAGCAGTTCTTC. Translation gives CASSRLAGGSYNEQFF.

This clone was detected only once. The V gene is TRBV25-1, the J gene TRBJ1-3; 9 nucleotides line up with TRBD1. The junction had 7 bases not matched to a gene; V was cut back by 6 bases and J by 4 bases. The CDR3 sequence is 15 residues long. The germline V gene encodes CDR1 MGHDK and CDR2 SYGVNS. The CDR3 reads CASSASQGAGNTIYF. CDR3 bases: TGTGCCAGCAGCGCTTCACAGGGGGCGGGAAACACCATATATTTT.

The genes are TRBV10-2 and TRBJ2-1; TRBD2 matches at 9 bases. The CDR3 sequence is 15 residues long. After removal of 4 bases from V and 10 bases from J, the junction contained 11 bases not matched to a gene. Germline V gene sequence: CDR1 WSHSY, CDR2 SAAADI. The CDR3 sequence: CASSGIAGVVREQFF. DNA of the CDR3: TGCGCCAGCAGTGGTATAGCGGGAGTGGTGAGGGAGCAGTTCTTC.

The chain employs TRBV27 and TRBJ2-7, with a possible D match to TRBD1 (6 bases). The V end was cut by 5 bases, the J end by 2 bases, with 16 bases between. The CDR3 runs 15 residues. Germline CDR1 and CDR2: MNHEY and SMNVEV (reference sequence). The CDR3 sequence is CASSRLSTGTYEQYF. CDR3 nucleotides: TGTGCCAGCAGTCGACTATCGACAGGTACCTACGAGCAGTACTTC.

This chain links TRBV21-1 with TRBJ2-1; TRBD2 was called by the table and not checked on the DNA. TRBV21-1 represents a pseudogene. The CDR3 is 14 amino acids. This CDR3 reads CAGLQPSGSNEQFF. The CDR3 DNA reads TGTGCCGGACTGCAGCCTAGCGGGAGCAATGAGCAGTTCTTC.

The rearrangement uses TRBV6-1 and TRBJ2-7; D could derive from TRBD1 or TRBD2 (5 bases each). Germline values: CDR1 MNHNS, CDR2 SASEGT. The germline V and J ends were trimmed by 9 bases and 4 bases, with 19 bases remaining between them. The CDR3 extends over 14 amino acids. CDR3 amino acids: CASRVGELAYEQYF. DNA of the CDR3: TGTGCCAGTCGAGTAGGGGAGCTAGCTTACGAGCAGTACTTC.

The rearrangement joins TRBV7-8 to TRBJ1-1, with D hard to call. Trimming removed 1 base from V and 1 base from J, with 7 bases in between. Germline V lookup: CDR1 SGHVS, CDR2 FQNEAQ. CDR3 length: 14 residues. The CDR3 region has the DNA TGTGCCAGCAGCTTAGTGGGAGGGAACACTGAAGCTTTCTTT. Protein product: CASSLVGGNTEAFF.